This TCR beta chain was sequenced during a study of vaccination effects on CD4 cells after COVID-19. Findings and limits, study-wide: Whether induced by infection or by vaccine, clones showed marked clonal contraction late after vaccination.

The table came from immunoSEQ multiplex PCR; TCRdb's copy has only in-frame clones and leaves some out. The table shows 40,000 or so clones, with about 68% occurring only once. For this clone: The target antigen is unknown.

Viral peptide pools were used in the ViraFEST assay to expand antigen-specific CD4+ T cells, and sequencing came afterward. Following 10 days of culture, CD4+ T cells were isolated. Their SARS-CoV-2 infection, verified by PCR, occurred between March and December 2020. With 6 bases removed from V and 0 bases from J, the gap between germline ends came to 12 bases. This CDR3 is 14 amino acids long. Germline CDR1 is SGHRS and CDR2 is YFSETQ. The clonotype was recovered from a human donor who had a prior SARS-CoV-2 infection. The input for sequencing was CD4+ T cells from PBMCs cultured with a peptide pool, taken before COVID-19 vaccination. The gene calls are TRBV5-1 and TRBJ1-1; no clear D gene. The CDR3: CASKPASMNTEAFF. The CDR3 DNA sequence: TGCGCCAGCAAACCCGCCTCCATGAACACTGAAGCTTTCTTT.